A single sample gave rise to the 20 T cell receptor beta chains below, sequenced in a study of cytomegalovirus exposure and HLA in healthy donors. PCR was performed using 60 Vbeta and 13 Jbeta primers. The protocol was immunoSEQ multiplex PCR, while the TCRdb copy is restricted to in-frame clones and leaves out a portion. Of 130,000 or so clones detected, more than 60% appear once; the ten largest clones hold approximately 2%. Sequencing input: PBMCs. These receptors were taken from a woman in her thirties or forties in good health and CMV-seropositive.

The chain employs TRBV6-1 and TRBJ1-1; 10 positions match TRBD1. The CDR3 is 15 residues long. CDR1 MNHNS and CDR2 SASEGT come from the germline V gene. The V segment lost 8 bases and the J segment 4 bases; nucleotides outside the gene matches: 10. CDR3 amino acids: CASGQGGQGFTEAFF. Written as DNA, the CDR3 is TGTGCCAGCGGACAGGGGGGACAGGGTTTCACTGAAGCTTTCTTT.

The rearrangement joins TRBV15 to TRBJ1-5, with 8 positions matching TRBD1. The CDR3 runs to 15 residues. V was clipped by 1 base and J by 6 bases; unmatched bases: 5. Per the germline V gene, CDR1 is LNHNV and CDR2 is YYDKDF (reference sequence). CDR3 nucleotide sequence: TGTGCCACCAGCAGAGCAGGGGGCGCCGGTCAGCCCCAGCATTTT. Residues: CATSRAGGAGQPQHF.

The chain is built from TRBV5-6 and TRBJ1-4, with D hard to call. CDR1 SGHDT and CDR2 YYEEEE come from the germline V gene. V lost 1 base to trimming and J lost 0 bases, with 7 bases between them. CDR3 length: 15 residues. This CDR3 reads CASSLTGTTNEKLFF. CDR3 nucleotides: TGTGCCAGCAGCTTGACGGGAACAACTAATGAAAAACTGTTTTTT. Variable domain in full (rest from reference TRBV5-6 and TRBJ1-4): DAGVTQSPTHLIKTRGQQVTLRCSPKSGHDTVSWYQQALGQGPQFIFQYYEEEERQRGNFPDRFSGHQFPNYSSELNVNALLLGDSALYLCASSLTGTTNEKLFFGSGTQLSVL.

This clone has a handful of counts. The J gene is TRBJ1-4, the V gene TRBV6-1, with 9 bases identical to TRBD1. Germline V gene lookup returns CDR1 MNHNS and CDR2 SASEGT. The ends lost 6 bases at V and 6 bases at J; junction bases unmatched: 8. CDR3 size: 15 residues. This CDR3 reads CASRRDRARHEKLFF. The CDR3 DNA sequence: TGTGCCAGCAGGAGGGACAGGGCAAGACATGAAAAACTGTTTTTT.

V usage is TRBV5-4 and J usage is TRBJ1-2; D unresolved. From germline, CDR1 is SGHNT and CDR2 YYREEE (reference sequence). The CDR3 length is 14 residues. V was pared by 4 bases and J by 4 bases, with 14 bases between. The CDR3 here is CASSLPGGSYGYTF. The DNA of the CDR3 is TGTGCCAGCAGCCTACCGGGAGGATCCTATGGCTACACCTTC.

The CDR3 protein is CASGLGSGNYGYTF. CDR3 nucleotide sequence: TGTGCTAGTGGTTTGGGATCGGGGAACTATGGCTACACCTTC. The chain is built from TRBV12-5 and TRBJ1-2; no firm D call. Germline values: CDR1 LGHNT, CDR2 FRNRAP. CDR3 length: 14 amino acids. V was shortened by 1 base and J by 2 bases, with 8 bases between the two germline ends.

The CDR3 DNA reads as TGTGCCAGTAGTTCTAGCGGGGTATACAATGAGCAGTTCTTC. This gives the protein CASSSSGVYNEQFF. The chain recombines TRBV19 with TRBJ2-1; 9 bases agree with TRBD2. The J segment lost 4 bases and the V segment lost 5 bases, leaving 3 bases of the junction unmatched. Germline-derived CDR1 and CDR2 are LNHDA and SQIVND (reference sequence). The CDR3 consists of 14 residues. The full variable domain, completed using reference TRBV19 and TRBJ2-1, is DGGITQSPKYLFRKEGQNVTLSCEQNLNHDAMYWYRQDPGQGLRLIYYSQIVNDFQKGDIAEGYSVSREKKESFPLTVTSAQKNPTAFYLCASSSSGVYNEQFFGPGTRLTVL.

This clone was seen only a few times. CDR3 sequence: CASSSPGPGQGNYGYTF. In DNA, the CDR3 is TGTGCCAGCAGCTCACCCGGCCCGGGACAGGGTAACTATGGCTACACCTTC. The chain recombines TRBV11-2 with TRBJ1-2; TRBD1 matches 9 bases. Per germline, CDR1 SGHAT and CDR2 FQNNGV. The CDR3 spans 17 residues. Losses at the gene ends were 4 bases for V and 1 base for J; bases not matched to a gene: 10. Using reference TRBV11-2 and TRBJ1-2 for the parts outside the CDR3, the full variable domain is EAGVAQSPRYKIIEKRQSVAFWCNPISGHATLYWYQQILGQGPKLLIQFQNNGVVDDSQLPKDRFSAERLKGVDSTLKIQPAKLEDSAVYLCASSSPGPGQGNYGYTFGSGTRLTVV.

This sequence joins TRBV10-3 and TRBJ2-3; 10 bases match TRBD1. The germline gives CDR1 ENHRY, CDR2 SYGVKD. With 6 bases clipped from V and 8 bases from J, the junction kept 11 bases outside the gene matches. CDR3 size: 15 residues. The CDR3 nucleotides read TGTGCCATCAGCCCCGGGACAGGGGATTTGCGTACGCAGTATTTT. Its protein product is CAISPGTGDLRTQYF.

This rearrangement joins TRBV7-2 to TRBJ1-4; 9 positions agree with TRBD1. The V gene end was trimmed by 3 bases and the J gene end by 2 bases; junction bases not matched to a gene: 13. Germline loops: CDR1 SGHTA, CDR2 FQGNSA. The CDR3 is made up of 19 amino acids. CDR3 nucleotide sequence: TGTGCCAGCAGCTTGACGACAGGGGGTATTCGGGTGACTAATGAAAAACTGTTTTTT. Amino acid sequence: CASSLTTGGIRVTNEKLFF.

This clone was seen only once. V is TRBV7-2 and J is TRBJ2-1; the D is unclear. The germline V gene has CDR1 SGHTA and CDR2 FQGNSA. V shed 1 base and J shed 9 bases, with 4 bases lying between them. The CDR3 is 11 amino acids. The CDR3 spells CASSLEREQFF. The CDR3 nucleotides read TGTGCCAGCAGCTTAGAGCGTGAGCAGTTCTTC. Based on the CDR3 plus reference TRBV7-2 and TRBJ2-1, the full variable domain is GAGVSQSPSNKVTEKGKDVELRCDPISGHTALYWYRQSLGQGLEFLIYFQGNSAPDKSGLPSDRFSAERTGGSVSTLTIQRTQQEDSAVYLCASSLEREQFFGPGTRLTVL.

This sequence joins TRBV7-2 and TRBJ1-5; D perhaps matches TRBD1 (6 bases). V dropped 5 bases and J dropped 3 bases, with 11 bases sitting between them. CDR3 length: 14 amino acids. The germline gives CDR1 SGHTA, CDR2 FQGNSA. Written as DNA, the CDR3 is TGTGCCAGCAGCCCTGGGGGCACCAATCAGCCCCAGCATTTT. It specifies CASSPGGTNQPQHF.

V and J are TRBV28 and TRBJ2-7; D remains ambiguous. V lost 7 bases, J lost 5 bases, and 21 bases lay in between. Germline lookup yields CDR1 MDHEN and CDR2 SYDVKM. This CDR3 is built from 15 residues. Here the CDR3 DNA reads TGTGCCAGCATAGTGCACTCAGGCGTTTCAGACGAGCAGTACTTC. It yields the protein CASIVHSGVSDEQYF. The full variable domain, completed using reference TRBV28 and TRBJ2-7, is DVKVTQSSRYLVKRTGEKVFLECVQDMDHENMFWYRQDPGLGLRLIYFSYDVKMKEKGDIPEGYSVSREKKERFSLILESASTNQTSMYLCASIVHSGVSDEQYFGPGTRLTVT.

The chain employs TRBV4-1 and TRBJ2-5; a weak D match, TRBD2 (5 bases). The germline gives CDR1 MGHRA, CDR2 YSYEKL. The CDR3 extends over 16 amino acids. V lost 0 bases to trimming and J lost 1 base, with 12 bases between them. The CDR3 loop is CASSQDIGKFQETQYF. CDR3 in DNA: TGCGCCAGCAGCCAAGATATCGGGAAGTTCCAAGAGACCCAGTACTTC.

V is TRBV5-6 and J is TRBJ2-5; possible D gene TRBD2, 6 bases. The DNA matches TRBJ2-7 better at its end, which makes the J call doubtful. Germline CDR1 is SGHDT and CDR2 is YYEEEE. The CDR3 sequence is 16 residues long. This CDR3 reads CASSLAGAGRGGEQYF. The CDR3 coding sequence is TGTGCCAGCAGCTTGGCAGGTGCAGGAAGGGGAGGCGAGCAGTACTTC.

Here the CDR3 reads CASSLELASTDTQYF. CDR3 DNA sequence: TGTGCCAGCAGCTTAGAGTTAGCTAGCACAGATACGCAGTATTTT. The chain employs TRBV7-9 and TRBJ2-3, with D uncertain. CDR3 size: 15 residues. Germline loops: CDR1 SEHNR, CDR2 FQNEAQ (reference sequence). V dropped 1 base and J dropped 0 bases, with 8 bases sitting between them. The full variable domain, rest sourced from reference TRBV7-9 and TRBJ2-3, is DTGVSQNPRHKITKRGQNVTFRCDPISEHNRLYWYRQTLGQGPEFLTYFQNEAQLEKSRLLSDRFSAERPKGSFSTLEIQRTEQGDSAMYLCASSLELASTDTQYFGPGTRLTVL.

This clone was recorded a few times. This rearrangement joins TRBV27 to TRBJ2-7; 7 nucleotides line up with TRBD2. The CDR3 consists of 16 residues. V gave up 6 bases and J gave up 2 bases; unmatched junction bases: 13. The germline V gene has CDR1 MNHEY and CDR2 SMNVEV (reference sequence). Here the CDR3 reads CASSLGPGLHTYEQYF. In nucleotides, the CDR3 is TGTGCCAGCAGCCTCGGTCCGGGACTACATACCTACGAGCAGTACTTC.

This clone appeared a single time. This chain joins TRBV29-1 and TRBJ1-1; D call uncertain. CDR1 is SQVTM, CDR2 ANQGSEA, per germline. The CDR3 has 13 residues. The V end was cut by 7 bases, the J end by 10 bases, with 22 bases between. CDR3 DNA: TGCAGCGCATGGGCCAGCAACAAACTCGGAGCTTTCTTT. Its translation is CSAWASNKLGAFF. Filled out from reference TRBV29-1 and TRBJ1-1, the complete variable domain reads SAVISQKPSRDICQRGTSLTIQCQVDSQVTMMFWYRQQPGQSLTLIATANQGSEATYESGFVIDKFPISRPNLTFSTLTVSNMSPEDSSIYLCSAWASNKLGAFFGQGTRLTVV.

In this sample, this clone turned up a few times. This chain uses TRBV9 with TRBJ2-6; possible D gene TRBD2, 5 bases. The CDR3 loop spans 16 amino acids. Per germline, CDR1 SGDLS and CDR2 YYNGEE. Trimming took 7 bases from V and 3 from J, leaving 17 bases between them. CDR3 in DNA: TGTGCCAGCCGCGATCCCGGACTTGGTGGGGCCAACGTCCTGACTTTC. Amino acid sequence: CASRDPGLGGANVLTF.

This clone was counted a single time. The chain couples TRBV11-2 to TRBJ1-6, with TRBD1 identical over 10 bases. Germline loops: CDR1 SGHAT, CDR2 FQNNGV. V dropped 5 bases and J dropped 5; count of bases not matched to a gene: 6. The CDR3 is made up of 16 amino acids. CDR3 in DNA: TGTGCCAGCAGCCCCCGGGACAGGGGAGATAATTCACCCCTCCACTTT. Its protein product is CASSPRDRGDNSPLHF.